Listed below are T cell receptor beta chains from one sample, sequenced in a study of T cell responses to AZD1222 COVID-19 vaccine. TCRdb keeps only in-frame clones here, not all; method: immunoSEQ multiplex PCR. The sample carries about 88,000 clones, about nine tenths recorded once. The material was peripheral blood, obtained 28 days after the second AZD1222 dose. These receptors were taken from an adult who received the AZD1222 COVID-19 vaccine. Both conserved end residues are part of each CDR3. The order of the fields is J gene, CDR3 length, V gene, clone size, D gene, CDR3 DNA, CDR3 protein. A D gene is named only where the DNA matches it firmly. Some rows have no size entry. The others give once, few or many, or a class for an expanded clone.

J gene: TRBJ2-5; CDR3 length: 15; V gene: TRBV18; clone size: NA; D gene: NA; CDR3 DNA: TGTGCCAGCTCACCCGGGTCGGGGGCAAAGAAGACCCAGTACTTC; CDR3 protein: CASSPGSGAKKTQYF
J gene: TRBJ1-4; CDR3 length: 16; V gene: TRBV5-3; clone size: NA; D gene: NA; CDR3 DNA: TGTGCCAGAAGCTTGGTTAGGGTCGGAACTAATGAAAAACTGTTTTTT; CDR3 protein: CARSLVRVGTNEKLFF
J gene: TRBJ2-3; CDR3 length: 16; V gene: TRBV7-2; clone size: NA; D gene: TRBD2; CDR3 DNA: TGTGCCAGCAGCTTAGCTGGGACTAGCGGCACAGATACGCAGTATTTT; CDR3 protein: CASSLAGTSGTDTQYF
J gene: TRBJ1-1; CDR3 length: 14; V gene: TRBV3-1/TRBV3-2; clone size: NA; D gene: TRBD1; CDR3 DNA: TGTGCCAGCAGTCATTCAACAACAGGGGGACGCGCTTTCTTT; CDR3 protein: CASSHSTTGGRAFF
J gene: TRBJ1-2; CDR3 length: 14; V gene: TRBV7-9; clone size: NA; D gene: NA; CDR3 DNA: TGTGCCAGCAGCTTAGGCTTCGGGGTGAATGGCTACACCTTC; CDR3 protein: CASSLGFGVNGYTF
J gene: TRBJ1-1; CDR3 length: 15; V gene: TRBV9; clone size: NA; D gene: NA; CDR3 DNA: TGTGCCAGCAGCGCCCTCGGCAGGGAGGGGACTGAAGCTTTCTTT; CDR3 protein: CASSALGREGTEAFF
J gene: TRBJ2-5; CDR3 length: 13; V gene: TRBV5-1; clone size: NA; D gene: NA; CDR3 DNA: TGCGCCAGCAGCTTCTTTGTCCGAGAGACCCAGTACTTC; CDR3 protein: CASSFFVRETQYF
J gene: TRBJ2-1; CDR3 length: 15; V gene: TRBV9; clone size: NA; D gene: NA; CDR3 DNA: TGTGCCAGCAGCGCAGGGGGGAGCTCCTACAATGAGCAGTTCTTC; CDR3 protein: CASSAGGSSYNEQFF
J gene: TRBJ2-3; CDR3 length: 13; V gene: TRBV5-6; clone size: NA; D gene: NA; CDR3 DNA: TGTGCCAGCAGCTTGGAACTGTTGGATACGCAGTATTTT; CDR3 protein: CASSLELLDTQYF
J gene: TRBJ1-2; CDR3 length: 12; V gene: TRBV6-5; clone size: NA; D gene: TRBD1; CDR3 DNA: TGTGCCAGCTCTGGACAGGTGCCTAGCTACACCTTC; CDR3 protein: CASSGQVPSYTF
J gene: TRBJ2-7; CDR3 length: 14; V gene: TRBV7-9; clone size: NA; D gene: NA; CDR3 DNA: TGTGCCAGCAGCTTTGTTGGGCCCACCTACGAGCAGTACTTC; CDR3 protein: CASSFVGPTYEQYF
J gene: TRBJ1-4; CDR3 length: 14; V gene: TRBV4-1; clone size: NA; D gene: NA; CDR3 DNA: TGCGCCAGCAGCCAAGAGATAGGGGCGTGGAAACTGTTTTTT; CDR3 protein: CASSQEIGAWKLFF
J gene: TRBJ2-7; CDR3 length: 14; V gene: TRBV7-2; clone size: NA; D gene: TRBD1; CDR3 DNA: TGTGCCAGCAGCTCGGGACAGACTTTTAAGGAGCAGTACTTC; CDR3 protein: CASSSGQTFKEQYF
J gene: TRBJ1-6; CDR3 length: 15; V gene: TRBV6-2/TRBV6-3; clone size: NA; D gene: TRBD1; CDR3 DNA: TGTGCCAGCAGTCACGCGGGACAGGGGAGTTCACCCCTCCACTTT; CDR3 protein: CASSHAGQGSSPLHF
J gene: TRBJ1-4; CDR3 length: 14; V gene: TRBV7-9; clone size: NA; D gene: NA; CDR3 DNA: TGTGCCAGCAGCCCGTGGGGGTCTAATGAAAAACTGTTTTTT; CDR3 protein: CASSPWGSNEKLFF
J gene: TRBJ1-5; CDR3 length: 16; V gene: TRBV6-2/TRBV6-3; clone size: NA; D gene: TRBD1; CDR3 DNA: TGTGCCAGCAGTCCATCGACAGGGGGGGTCAATCAGCCCCAGCATTTT; CDR3 protein: CASSPSTGGVNQPQHF
J gene: TRBJ2-7; CDR3 length: 18; V gene: TRBV7-8; clone size: NA; D gene: NA; CDR3 DNA: TGTGCCAGCAGCTTACCCTCCTGGACAGATTACTTATCCTACGAGCAGTACTTC; CDR3 protein: CASSLPSWTDYLSYEQYF
J gene: TRBJ1-1; CDR3 length: 15; V gene: TRBV7-2; clone size: NA; D gene: NA; CDR3 DNA: TGTGCCAGCCAATACGGAAAGGGAGTTTGGGGTGAGACTTTCTTT; CDR3 protein: CASQYGKGVWGETFF
J gene: TRBJ1-3; CDR3 length: 16; V gene: TRBV6-2/TRBV6-3; clone size: NA; D gene: NA; CDR3 DNA: TGTGCCAGCAGCAAGACCCCTTTAAGCTCTGGAAACACCATATATTTT; CDR3 protein: CASSKTPLSSGNTIYF
J gene: TRBJ2-5; CDR3 length: 12; V gene: TRBV18; clone size: NA; D gene: NA; CDR3 DNA: TGTGCCAGCTCACCAGGCGGGGAGACCCAGTACTTC; CDR3 protein: CASSPGGETQYF
J gene: TRBJ1-1; CDR3 length: 16; V gene: TRBV7-2; clone size: few; D gene: NA; CDR3 DNA: TGTGCCAGCAGCTTTAGTTTGGACATTATGAACACTGAAGCTTTCTTT; CDR3 protein: CASSFSLDIMNTEAFF